Below, 8 T cell receptor beta chains from the same sample are listed, as sequenced in a study of blood T cell repertoires in COVID-19. Only in-frame clones appear in the TCRdb table, and some are missing; sequencing was by immunoSEQ multiplex PCR. This sample has around 310,000 clones, with around 89% found just once. Sequences were obtained from peripheral blood. The receptors originated from a woman aged 40 to 50 with COVID-19, enrolled during active disease.

This chain links TRBV18 with TRBJ2-7, with 11 bases that match TRBD1. Germline V gene data show CDR1 as KGHSH and CDR2 as LQKENI. This CDR3 spans 17 amino acids. The V segment lost 1 base and the J segment 5 bases; nucleotides outside the gene matches: 10. CDR3 sequence: CASSPRSLGTGGNEQYF. The CDR3, as DNA: TGTGCCAGCTCACCACGTTCCTTGGGGACAGGGGGGAACGAGCAGTACTTC.

The rearrangement links TRBV28 to TRBJ1-6; D perhaps matches TRBD1 (6 bases). Germline V gives CDR1 MDHEN, CDR2 SYDVKM. Trimming stripped 10 bases from V and 13 bases from J, with 20 bases between. CDR3 size: 13 residues. CDR3 residues: CATSWTEPKPLHF. CDR3 DNA sequence: TGTGCCACCTCCTGGACAGAGCCTAAGCCCCTCCACTTT.

This chain connects TRBV10-3 to TRBJ1-2, with TRBD1 matching over 10 bases. After removal of 4 bases from V and 6 bases from J, the junction contained 2 bases not matched to a gene. The CDR3 length is 13 residues. Germline V gene data show CDR1 as ENHRY and CDR2 as SYGVKD. As DNA, the CDR3 is TGTGCCATCAGTGGACAGGGGGCCGATGGCTACACCTTC. This sequence encodes CAISGQGADGYTF.

The chain uses TRBV12-5 and TRBJ2-4, with 10 bases lining up with TRBD2. CDR3 size: 17 residues. CDR1 LGHNT and CDR2 FRNRAP come from the germline V gene. J was trimmed by 8 bases and V by 3 bases; bases with no gene match: 13. CDR3 DNA sequence: TGTGCTAGTGGTTTTTTCCCTAGCGGGAGAGCGTGGGACATTCAGTACTTC. Residues: CASGFFPSGRAWDIQYF.

This chain connects TRBV30 to TRBJ1-5; tentative D call: TRBD1 (5 bases). This CDR3 has 13 amino acids. CDR1 GTSNPN and CDR2 SVGIG come from the germline V gene (reference sequence). The ends were cut back, 2 bases at V and 6 bases at J, with 11 bases in the middle. The CDR3 loop is CAWSFLQGQPQHF. DNA for the CDR3: TGTGCCTGGAGTTTTCTCCAGGGTCAGCCCCAGCATTTT.

The V and J genes are TRBV7-9 and TRBJ2-5; 11 positions match TRBD2. The CDR3 is made up of 16 amino acids. J was trimmed by 5 bases and V by 2 bases; bases with no gene match: 7. From germline, CDR1 is SEHNR and CDR2 FQNEAQ (reference sequence). The CDR3 DNA is TGTGCCAGCAGCTTACTGCTAGCGGGAGGTGGGGAGACCCAGTACTTC. This gives the protein CASSLLLAGGGETQYF.

V usage is TRBV27 and J usage is TRBJ1-1; D not resolved. The V end was cut by 6 bases, the J end by 5 bases, with 10 bases between. CDR3 length: 12 residues. The germline CDR1 and CDR2 sequences are MNHEY and SMNVEV (reference sequence). CDR3 DNA sequence: TGTGCCAGCAGGGGTAGCTTTACTGAAGCTTTCTTT. It is translated as CASRGSFTEAFF.

As DNA, the CDR3 is TGTGCCAGCAGCGTAGGGGGACAGGGGGCAAATGGCTACACCTTC. Its protein product is CASSVGGQGANGYTF. V is TRBV9 and J is TRBJ1-2; 12 nucleotides match TRBD1. The junction had 3 bases not matched to a gene; V was cut back by 0 bases and J by 6 bases. Germline CDR1 is SGDLS and CDR2 is YYNGEE. The CDR3 consists of 15 residues.